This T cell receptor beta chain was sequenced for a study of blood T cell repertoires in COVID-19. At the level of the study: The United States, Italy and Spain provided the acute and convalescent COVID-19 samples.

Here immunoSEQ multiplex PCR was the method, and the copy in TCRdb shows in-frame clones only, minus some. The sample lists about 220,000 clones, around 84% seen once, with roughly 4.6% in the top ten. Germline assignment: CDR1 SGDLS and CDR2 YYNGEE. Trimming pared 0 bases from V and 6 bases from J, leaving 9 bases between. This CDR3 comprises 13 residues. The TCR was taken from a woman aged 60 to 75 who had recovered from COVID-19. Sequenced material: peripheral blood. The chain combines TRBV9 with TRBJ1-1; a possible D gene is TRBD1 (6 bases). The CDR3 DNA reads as TGTGCCAGCAGCGTAGGGGACAACCCTGAAGCTTTCTTT. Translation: CASSVGDNPEAFF.